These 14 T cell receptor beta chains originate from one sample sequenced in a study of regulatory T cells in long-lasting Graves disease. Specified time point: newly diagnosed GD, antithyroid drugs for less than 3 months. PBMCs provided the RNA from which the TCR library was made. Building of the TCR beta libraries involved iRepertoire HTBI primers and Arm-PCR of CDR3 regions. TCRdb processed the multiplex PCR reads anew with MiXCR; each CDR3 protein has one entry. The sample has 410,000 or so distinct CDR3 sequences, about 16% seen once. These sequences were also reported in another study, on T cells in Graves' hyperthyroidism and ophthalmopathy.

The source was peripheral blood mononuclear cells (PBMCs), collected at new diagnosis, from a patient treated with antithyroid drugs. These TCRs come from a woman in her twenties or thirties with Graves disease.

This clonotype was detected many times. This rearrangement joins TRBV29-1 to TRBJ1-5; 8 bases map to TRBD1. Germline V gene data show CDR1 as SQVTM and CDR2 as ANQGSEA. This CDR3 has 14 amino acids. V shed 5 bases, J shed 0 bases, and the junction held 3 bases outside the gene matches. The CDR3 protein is CSVPDRDSNQPQHF. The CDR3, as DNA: TGCAGCGTTCCGGACAGGGATAGCAATCAGCCCCAGCATTTT.

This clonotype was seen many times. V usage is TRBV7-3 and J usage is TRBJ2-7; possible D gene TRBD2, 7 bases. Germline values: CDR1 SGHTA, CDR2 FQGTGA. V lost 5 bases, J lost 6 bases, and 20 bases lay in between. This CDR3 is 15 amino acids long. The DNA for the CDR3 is TGTGCCAGCAGCCCCTCGGGCGGGAGAGGGGGCGAGCAGTACTTC. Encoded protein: CASSPSGGRGGEQYF. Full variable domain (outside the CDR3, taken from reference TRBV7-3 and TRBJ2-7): GAGVSQTPSNKVTEKGKYVELRCDPISGHTALYWYRQSLGQGPEFLIYFQGTGAADDSGLPNDRFFAVRPEGSVSTLKIQRTERGDSAVYLCASSPSGGRGGEQYFGPGTRLTVT.

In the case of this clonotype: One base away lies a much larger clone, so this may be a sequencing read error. This CDR3 is CASSFQGNRPQHF. The CDR3 nucleotides read TGTGCCAGCAGTTTTCAAGGGAATCGGCCCCAGCATTTT. The V and J genes are TRBV27 and TRBJ1-5; D not resolved. CDR1 and CDR2 from the germline V gene are MNHEY and SMNVEV (reference sequence). The CDR3 covers 13 residues.

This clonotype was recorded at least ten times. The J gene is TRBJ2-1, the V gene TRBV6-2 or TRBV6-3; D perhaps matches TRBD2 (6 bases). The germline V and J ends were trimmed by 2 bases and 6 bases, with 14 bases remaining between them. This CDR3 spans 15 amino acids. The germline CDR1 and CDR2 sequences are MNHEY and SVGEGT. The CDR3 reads CASSYGGVGGNEQFF. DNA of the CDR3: TGTGCCAGCAGTTACGGGGGAGTGGGAGGCAATGAGCAGTTCTTC.

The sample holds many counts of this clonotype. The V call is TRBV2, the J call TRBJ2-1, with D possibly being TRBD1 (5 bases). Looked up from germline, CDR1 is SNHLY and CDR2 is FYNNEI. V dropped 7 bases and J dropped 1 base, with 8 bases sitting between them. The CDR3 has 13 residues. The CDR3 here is CASKGESYNEQFF. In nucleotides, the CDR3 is TGTGCCAGCAAAGGGGAATCCTACAATGAGCAGTTCTTC. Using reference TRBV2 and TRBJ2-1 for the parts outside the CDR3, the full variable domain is EPEVTQTPSHQVTQMGQEVILRCVPISNHLYFYWYRQILGQKVEFLVSFYNNEISEKSEIFDDQFSVERPDGSNFTLKIRSTKLEDSAMYFCASKGESYNEQFFGPGTRLTVL.

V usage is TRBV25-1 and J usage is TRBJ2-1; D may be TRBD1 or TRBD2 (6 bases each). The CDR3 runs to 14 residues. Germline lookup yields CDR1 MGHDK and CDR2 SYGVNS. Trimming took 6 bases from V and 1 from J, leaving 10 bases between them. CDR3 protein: CASSRGTSYNEQFF. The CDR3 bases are TGTGCCAGCAGCCGCGGGACATCCTACAATGAGCAGTTCTTC.

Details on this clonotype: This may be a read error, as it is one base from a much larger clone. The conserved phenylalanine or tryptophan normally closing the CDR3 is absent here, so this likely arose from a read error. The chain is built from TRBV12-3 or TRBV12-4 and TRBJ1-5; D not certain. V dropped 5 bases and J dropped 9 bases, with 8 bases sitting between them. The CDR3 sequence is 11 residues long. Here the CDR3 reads CASSKGRPQHL. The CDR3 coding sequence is TGTGCCAGCAGTAAGGGTCGGCCCCAGCATCTT.

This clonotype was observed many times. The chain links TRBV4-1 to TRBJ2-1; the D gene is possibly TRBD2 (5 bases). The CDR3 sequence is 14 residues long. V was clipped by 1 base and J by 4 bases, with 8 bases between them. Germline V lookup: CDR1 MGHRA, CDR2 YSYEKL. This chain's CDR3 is CASSQVGGYNEQFF. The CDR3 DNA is TGCGCCAGCAGCCAAGTTGGAGGTTACAATGAGCAGTTCTTC.

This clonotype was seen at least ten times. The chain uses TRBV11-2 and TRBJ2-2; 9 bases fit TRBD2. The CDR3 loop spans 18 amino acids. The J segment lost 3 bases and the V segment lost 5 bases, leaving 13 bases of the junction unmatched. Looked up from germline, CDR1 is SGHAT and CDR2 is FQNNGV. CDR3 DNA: TGTGCCAGCAGCCCGACTTCGCGGGAGGGCCGATACACCGGGGAGCTGTTTTTT. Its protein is CASSPTSREGRYTGELFF.

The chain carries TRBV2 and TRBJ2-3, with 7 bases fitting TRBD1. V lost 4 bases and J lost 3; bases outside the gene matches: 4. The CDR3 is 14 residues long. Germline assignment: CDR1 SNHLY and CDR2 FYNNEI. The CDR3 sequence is CASSGQGGTDTQYF. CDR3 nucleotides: TGTGCCAGCAGTGGACAGGGTGGTACAGATACGCAGTATTTT.

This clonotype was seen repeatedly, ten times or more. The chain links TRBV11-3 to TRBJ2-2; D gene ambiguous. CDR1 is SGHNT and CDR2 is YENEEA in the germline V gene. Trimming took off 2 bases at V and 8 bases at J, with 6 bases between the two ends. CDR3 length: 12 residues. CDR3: CASSLTSGELFF. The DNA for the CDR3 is TGTGCCAGCAGCTTAACTTCTGGGGAGCTGTTTTTT.

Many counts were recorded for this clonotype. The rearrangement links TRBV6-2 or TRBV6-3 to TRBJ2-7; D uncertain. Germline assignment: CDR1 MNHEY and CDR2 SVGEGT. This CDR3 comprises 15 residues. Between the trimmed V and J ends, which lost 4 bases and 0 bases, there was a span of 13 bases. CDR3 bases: TGTGCCAGCAGTTCCGGAGAGGACGACTCCTACGAGCAGTACTTC. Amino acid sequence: CASSSGEDDSYEQYF.

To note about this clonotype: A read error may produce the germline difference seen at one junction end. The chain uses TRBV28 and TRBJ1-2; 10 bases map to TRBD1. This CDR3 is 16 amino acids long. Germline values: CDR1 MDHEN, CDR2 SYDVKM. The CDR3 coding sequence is TGTGCCAGCACCTCACGAGAGGGACAGGGGCTATATGGCTGCACCTTC. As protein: CASTSREGQGLYGCTF.

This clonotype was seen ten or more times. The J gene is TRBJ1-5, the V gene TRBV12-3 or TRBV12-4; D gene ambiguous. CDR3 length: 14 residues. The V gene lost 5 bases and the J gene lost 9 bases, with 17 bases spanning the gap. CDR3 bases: TGTGCCAGCAGTCTAGGATCCACTAATTCGCCCCAGCATTTT. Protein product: CASSLGSTNSPQHF.